This T cell receptor (beta chain) was identified in a study of cytomegalovirus exposure and HLA in healthy donors. Germline V CDR1 and CDR2: ENHRY, SYGVKD. V was shortened by 4 bases and J by 2 bases, with 8 bases between the two germline ends. The CDR3 extends over 13 amino acids. PCR involved 60 Vbeta and 13 Jbeta primers. Clones were sequenced by immunoSEQ multiplex PCR, and TCRdb holds only the in-frame ones, with some missing. Of 120,000 or so clones listed, more than 60% are singletons. The sequence derives from a woman in her forties in good health and CMV-seronegative. Sequenced material: PBMCs. The chain carries TRBV10-3 and TRBJ1-1; D unresolved. Written as DNA, the CDR3 is TGTGCCATCAGTGTCCGACAAAACACTGAAGCTTTCTTT. This gives the protein CAISVRQNTEAFF.